The sample holds one count of the clone carrying this TCR beta chain. TCRdb's table, derived via immunoSEQ multiplex PCR, lists solely in-frame clones and lacks some. The sample includes about 180,000 clones, around nine tenths of them seen just once. This specimen comes from a study of T cell responses to AZD1222 COVID-19 vaccine. The CDR3 sequence is 14 residues long. V lost 1 base to trimming and J lost 1 base, with 6 bases between them. Germline CDR1 is SGHKS and CDR2 is YYEKEE (reference sequence). The gene calls are TRBV5-5 and TRBJ1-3; D unclear. The sequence came from an adult who received the AZD1222 COVID-19 vaccine. Material: peripheral blood, obtained 28 days after the second AZD1222 dose. CDR3 loop: CASSLFSSGNTIYF. The CDR3 DNA is TGTGCCAGCAGCTTGTTCTCTTCTGGAAACACCATATATTTT.